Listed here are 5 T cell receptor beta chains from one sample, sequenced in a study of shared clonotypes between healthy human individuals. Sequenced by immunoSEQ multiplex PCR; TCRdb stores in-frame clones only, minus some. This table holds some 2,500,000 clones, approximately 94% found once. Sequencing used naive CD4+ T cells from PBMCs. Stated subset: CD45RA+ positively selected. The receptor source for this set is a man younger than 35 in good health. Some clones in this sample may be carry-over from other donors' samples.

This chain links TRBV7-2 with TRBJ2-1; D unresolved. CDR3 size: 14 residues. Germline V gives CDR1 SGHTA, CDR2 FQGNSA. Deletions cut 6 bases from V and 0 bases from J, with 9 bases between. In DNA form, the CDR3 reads TGTGCCAGCAGTCGACCAAGCTCCTACAATGAGCAGTTCTTC. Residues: CASSRPSSYNEQFF.

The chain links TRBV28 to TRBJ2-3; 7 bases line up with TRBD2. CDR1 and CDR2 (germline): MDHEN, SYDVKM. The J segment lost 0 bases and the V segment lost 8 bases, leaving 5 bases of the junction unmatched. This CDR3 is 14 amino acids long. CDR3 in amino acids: CASGRAGSTDTQYF. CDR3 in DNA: TGTGCCAGCGGGAGGGCCGGGAGCACAGATACGCAGTATTTT.

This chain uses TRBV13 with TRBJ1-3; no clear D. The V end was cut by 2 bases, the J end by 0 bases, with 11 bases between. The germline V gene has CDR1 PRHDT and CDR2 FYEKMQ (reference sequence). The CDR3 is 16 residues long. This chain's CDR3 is CASSLWGSSSGNTIYF. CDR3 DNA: TGTGCCAGCAGCTTATGGGGTAGTAGCTCTGGAAACACCATATATTTT.

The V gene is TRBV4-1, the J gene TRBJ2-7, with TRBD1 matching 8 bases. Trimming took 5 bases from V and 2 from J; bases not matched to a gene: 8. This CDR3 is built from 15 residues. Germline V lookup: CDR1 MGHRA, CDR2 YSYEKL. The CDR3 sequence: CASSYPGQATYEQYF. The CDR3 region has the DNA TGCGCCAGCAGCTACCCGGGACAGGCAACCTACGAGCAGTACTTC.

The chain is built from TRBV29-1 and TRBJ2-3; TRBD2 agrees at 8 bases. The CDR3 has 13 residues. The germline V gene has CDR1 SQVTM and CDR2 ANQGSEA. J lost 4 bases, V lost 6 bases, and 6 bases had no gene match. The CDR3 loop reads CSVHGTRPDTQYF. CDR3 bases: TGCAGCGTGCACGGGACTAGACCAGATACGCAGTATTTT.